This TCR beta chain was observed in a study of T cell changes during pregnancy in multiple sclerosis. Using immunoSEQ multiplex PCR, the repertoire was profiled, and TCRdb retains in-frame clones only, with some absent. Of fewer than 55,000 clones in the sample, approximately 91% were seen once. V was cut by 3 bases and J by 4 bases, with 9 bases left in between. Germline V lookup: CDR1 MGHDK, CDR2 SYGVNS. CDR3 length equals 13 residues. The source was CD4+ T cells from peripheral blood mononuclear cells, collected in the third trimester of pregnancy. The gene calls are TRBV25-1 and TRBJ2-5, with D possibly matching TRBD1 (5 bases). This receptor was taken from a female donor with multiple sclerosis, enrolled in a pregnancy study. CDR3 in amino acids: CASSDPGRETQYF. CDR3 DNA: TGTGCCAGCAGTGACCCAGGGCGAGAGACCCAGTACTTC.